This T cell receptor beta chain came from a study of Ad26.COV2.S vaccination and SARS-CoV-2 variants (dated by TCRdb to the early 2020s). About the study as a whole: Donors in the vaccine arm were drawn from COV1001, a multicentre, randomized, double-blind, placebo-controlled phase I-IIa trial testing Ad26.COV2.S in healthy adults. A total of around 32 samples were included in the TCR-sequenced set, comprising around 19 Ad26.COV2.S vaccine recipients, 5 placebo recipients and 8 SARS-CoV-2 convalescent individuals. Investigators remained blinded to trial group allocation during experiments and outcome assessment. Sequencing of the TCRbeta repertoire served to evaluate the specificity and breadth of SARS-CoV-2-reactive T cell receptors following Ad26.COV2.S vaccination. Ad26.COV2.S was administered intramuscularly at 5 x 10^10 or 1 x 10^11 viral particles, either as a single shot or as two shots given 56 days apart. Participants in the trial were split at random into five groups of five each, receiving low-dose or high-dose Ad26.COV2.S once or twice, or else placebo on both occasions. General study outcomes and caveats: After vaccination, spike-specific CD8+ and CD4+ T cell responses were reported to show substantial breadth. Compared with placebo recipients, Ad26.COV2.S recipients showed higher spike-specific TCR breadth (P = 0.0014). The study was not powered for comparison of responses between vaccine doses or regimens. The authors noted that total T cell responses may have been underestimated by the TCR breadth and depth analyses. Non-spike TCR breadth was comparable between vaccine and placebo recipients, consistent with the vaccine containing only spike.

The immunoSEQ Assay was the method used to sequence TCRbeta CDR3 regions. After extraction, genomic DNA underwent amplification by bias-controlled multiplex PCR, followed by high-throughput sequencing. The study's own analysis went as follows. To quantify the absolute abundance of every unique TCRbeta CDR3 region, sequences were collapsed and filtered. T cell fraction was estimated by normalizing TCRbeta template counts to usable DNA, which was measured by amplifying reference genes present in all nucleated cells. Repertoire TCRs were annotated as SARS-CoV-2-specific by exact matching of V gene, CDR3 amino acid sequence and J gene to a known reactive TCR set. The reference SARS-CoV-2 TCR set came from MIRA and was filtered for enrichment in COVID-19-positive ImmuneCODE repertoires, removing public or cross-reactive TCRs. Using the MIRA antigens, annotated TCRs were further analysed by specific ORF or by position within an ORF. Breadth was defined as annotated unique rearrangements over total unique productive rearrangements; depth was the summed frequency of those rearrangements. TCR breadth was compared between groups using two-sided Wilcoxon rank-sum tests. In its TCRdb copy, this immuneACCESS table keeps in-frame sequences only and misses some clones. Where compared with another copy, unresolved V genes explain less than half of these, and the others have no known cause. V, J and clone size reflect that table, while D and trimming were determined from the DNA. The sample yields fewer than 500,000 clones; 80% to 95% were counted once. The ten largest clones capture 12% of the sample.

On this clone itself: The antigen it recognizes is unknown. Base quality data are lacking; no much larger clone is found one base away.

The sample's treatment or condition label, in plain terms: around 19 received Ad26.COV2.S at low or high dose, single or two shots; 5 received placebo; per-sample allocation not given. For vaccine and placebo recipients, repertoires were sequenced using samples collected on day 63 after the first injection. Cohort 1b enrolled about two dozen adults aged 18-55 years at a single site in Boston, USA, between 29 July and 7 August 2020. As a vaccine, Ad26.COV2.S was a replication-incompetent adenovirus type 26 vector that expressed a prefusion-stabilized SARS-CoV-2 spike protein derived from the original Wuhan strain. Taken from cysteine to phenylalanine, the CDR3 has 15 residues. Just the 45-base CDR3 DNA is kept, in frame starting at base 1. CDR1 and CDR2, looked up from the germline V gene, are MNHEY and SVGEGT. Trimming removed 4 bases from V and 2 bases from J; the gene matches leave 8 bases unexplained.

Sample: peripheral blood, taken in a trial of Ad26.COV2.S vaccine versus placebo. The receptor comes from a person aged 18-60 years who received the Ad26.COV2.S COVID-19 vaccine or a placebo. This receptor chain uses TRBV6-2 or TRBV6-3 and TRBJ2-7; 7 of the junction bases match TRBD1. The DNA sequence reads TGTGCCAGCAGTTGGGACAGAGGGTTACCCTACGAGCAGTACTTC. The translation is CASSWDRGLPYEQYF.